A selection of T cell receptor beta chains follows, all from one sample in a study of blood T cell repertoires in COVID-19. Method: immunoSEQ multiplex PCR; TCRdb's copy keeps in-frame clones and lacks some. The sample consists of roughly 280,000 clones, roughly nine tenths of them appearing once. Sequencing was done on a sample of PBMCs or T cells enriched from blood (not recorded which). The receptors were sampled from a woman between 18 and 30 years old who had recovered from COVID-19. The CDR3 runs from the conserved cysteine through the conserved F or W. Fields, in order: clone size, J gene, D gene, V gene, CDR3 protein. The D gene is left open where the match is weak. The size field is filled for only some rows; it gives once, few, many or a size class.

NA TRBJ1-2 TRBD1 TRBV24-1 CATSLFMDRGTISNYGYTF
NA TRBJ1-4 NA TRBV28 CASSSPGSNEKLFF
NA TRBJ2-3 TRBD2 TRBV11-3 CASSPGLVSGTDTQYF
NA TRBJ1-4 TRBD1 TRBV6-5 CASRSRTGVEKLFF
NA TRBJ1-2 TRBD1 TRBV27 CASSLVPSTGRAGGYTF
NA TRBJ2-3 TRBD2 TRBV11-2 CASGVLAGADTQYF
once TRBJ1-5 NA TRBV28 CASSDSFNQPQHF
once TRBJ2-7 NA TRBV14 CASSPTQGRLSYEQYF
NA TRBJ1-3 TRBD1 TRBV6-7 CASIIGTGTGLSVSGNTIYF
NA TRBJ2-5 NA TRBV28 CASSFRQQGATQYF
NA TRBJ2-3 TRBD1 TRBV20-1 CSASYDRGLDTQYF
NA TRBJ2-6 NA TRBV6-2/TRBV6-3 CASSYSGSSGANVLTF